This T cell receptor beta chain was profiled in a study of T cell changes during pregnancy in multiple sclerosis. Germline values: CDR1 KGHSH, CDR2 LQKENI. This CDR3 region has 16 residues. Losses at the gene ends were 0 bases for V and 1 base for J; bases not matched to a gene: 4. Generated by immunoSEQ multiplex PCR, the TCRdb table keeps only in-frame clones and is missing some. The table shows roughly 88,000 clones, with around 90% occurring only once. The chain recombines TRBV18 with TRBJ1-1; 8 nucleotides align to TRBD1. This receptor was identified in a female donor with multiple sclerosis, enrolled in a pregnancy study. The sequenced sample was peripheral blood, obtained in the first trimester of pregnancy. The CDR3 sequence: CASSPPWTGSNTEAFF. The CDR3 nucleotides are TGTGCCAGCTCACCACCGTGGACAGGGTCGAACACTGAAGCTTTCTTT.